A selection of T cell receptor beta chains follows, all from one sample in a study of T cell repertoires in aging, cancer and after chemotherapy. Each CDR3 protein is one row after TCRdb ran MiXCR on the multiplex PCR reads. The table records around 6,700 distinct CDR3 sequences, around half of them present only once. What was sequenced was blood. These receptors originate from a human donor with a solid tumor. CDR3s include the opening cysteine and the closing phenylalanine or tryptophan. D genes are given only for firm matches. Not every row has a clone size; where given, it reads once, few, many or a size class.

>few|TRBJ1-2|TRBV5-6|TRBD1|14
TGTGCCAGCAACCTACAGGGGGCAGTCTATGGCTACACCTTC
CASNLQGAVYGYTF
>few|TRBJ2-7|TRBV7-2|TRBD2|15
TGTGCCTCAGGCCCCCTGCGGGAGTTTCCCTACGAGCAGTACTTC
CASGPLREFPYEQYF
>-|TRBJ1-1|TRBV6-5|-|11
TGTGCCAGCACCTTGCGGGACGAAGCTTTCTTT
CASTLRDEAFF
>-|TRBJ2-5|TRBV25-1|TRBD1|13
TGTGCCAGCAGTGCACGCAGGGGGGAGACCCAGTACTTC
CASSARRGETQYF
>few|TRBJ2-7|TRBV27|-|14
TGTGCCAGCAGTTTATTCCCAAGGGGGAGCGAGCAGTACTTC
CASSLFPRGSEQYF
>few|TRBJ1-3|TRBV6-2/TRBV6-3|-|13
TGTGCCAGCAGTTCTATCAGTGGAAACACCATATATTTT
CASSSISGNTIYF
>-|TRBJ2-1|TRBV20-1|-|10
TGCAGTGCTCCTTACAATGAGCAGTTCTTC
CSAPYNEQFF
>-|TRBJ1-1|TRBV19|-|15
TGTGCCAGTAGTATAGACGGCCGACTGAACACTGAAGCTTTCTTT
CASSIDGRLNTEAFF
>-|TRBJ2-1|TRBV29-1|-|13
TGCAGCGTTGCCGGTTTCACCTACAATGAGCAGTTCTTC
CSVAGFTYNEQFF
>-|TRBJ1-5|TRBV6-5|TRBD1|14
TGTGCCAGCAGTGGGACAGGGCCCTTAGTACCCCAGCATTTT
CASSGTGPLVPQHF
>few|TRBJ1-1|TRBV5-1|-|16
TGCGCCAGCAGCCCCGGGACAAGAGCAATGAACACTGAAGCTTTCTTT
CASSPGTRAMNTEAFF
>few|TRBJ1-2|TRBV28|-|19
TGTGCCAGCAGTTCCCCAGACCCCTACGATGGTCTGAGGCTCTATGGCTACACCTTC
CASSSPDPYDGLRLYGYTF
>once|TRBJ1-2|TRBV7-9|TRBD1|13
TGTGCCAGCGTGAGGGACAGGGCATATGGCTACACCTTC
CASVRDRAYGYTF
>-|TRBJ1-4|TRBV6-1|-|16
TGTGCCAGCAGTGCCGCCGGTAGGGGGACTAATGAAAAACTGTTTTTT
CASSAAGRGTNEKLFF
>-|TRBJ2-7|TRBV6-6|TRBD1|15
TGTGCCAGCAGTTACTCCGGGGACAGATTCTACGAGCAGTACTTC
CASSYSGDRFYEQYF
>-|TRBJ2-1|TRBV29-1|-|12
TGCAGCTTTGGCCGACCCGACAATGAGCAGTTCTTC
CSFGRPDNEQFF
>few|TRBJ2-3|TRBV27|TRBD2|17
TGTGCCAGCAGTTTGTTGGGACTAGCGGGGATCACAGATACGCAGTATTTT
CASSLLGLAGITDTQYF
>few|TRBJ1-1|TRBV7-9|-|13
TGTGCCAGCAGTCTCCCGTTGGGGGTTGAAGCTTTCTTT
CASSLPLGVEAFF
>-|TRBJ1-5|TRBV5-4|-|13
TGTGCCAGCAGCCTGGCCCCCAAGGAGCCCCAGCATTTT
CASSLAPKEPQHF
>-|TRBJ2-5|TRBV27|-|16
TGTGCCAGCAGTTTAAGGGCGCGGCGTTCCCAAGAGACCCAGTACTTC
CASSLRARRSQETQYF
>-|TRBJ2-7|TRBV5-4|TRBD1|15
TGTGCCAGCAGCCGTTACCCGGGACAGGGCGACGAGCAGTACTTC
CASSRYPGQGDEQYF
>-|TRBJ2-1|TRBV11-2|TRBD2|15
TGTGCCAGCAGCTCCCAGGCGGGAGGGTGGAATGAGCAGTTCTTC
CASSSQAGGWNEQFF
>-|TRBJ2-2|TRBV11-2|-|17
TGTGCCAGCAGCTTAGGGGGGGCGGGAGCGCACACCGGGGAGCTGTTTTTT
CASSLGGAGAHTGELFF
>-|TRBJ1-2|TRBV28|-|12
TGTGCCAGCAGTTTATATAGGGGCCCCTCCACCTTC
CASSLYRGPSTF
>-|TRBJ1-1|TRBV6-6|TRBD1|14
TGTGCCAGCAGTTATGGACAGGGGAGCACTGAAGCTTTCTTT
CASSYGQGSTEAFF
>medium-sized|TRBJ2-7|TRBV29-1|TRBD1|12
TGCAGCGTCGCGACAGGGTTCGGCGAGCAGTACTTC
CSVATGFGEQYF
>-|TRBJ2-7|TRBV6-5|-|15
TGTGCCAGCAGTTACTCGAGCAGCGGGTACTACGAGCAGTACTTC
CASSYSSSGYYEQYF
>-|TRBJ1-4|TRBV7-6|-|14
TGTGCCAGCAGCCTCCCGGCCACCGGCGAAAAACTGTTTTTT
CASSLPATGEKLFF
>few|TRBJ2-7|TRBV7-9|-|13
TGTGCCAGCAGCACGACAGTCTACTACGAGCAGTACTTC
CASSTTVYYEQYF
>-|TRBJ1-6|TRBV6-5|-|15
TGTGCCAGCAGTTACGACCGGGGTTATAATTCACCCCTCCACTTT
CASSYDRGYNSPLHF
>few|TRBJ1-1|TRBV19|-|15
TGTGCCAGTAGCAATCCCGAGGGAGTCGGCACTGAAGCTTTCTTT
CASSNPEGVGTEAFF
>-|TRBJ1-2|TRBV12-3/TRBV12-4|-|12
TGTGCCAGCAGTTTTACTAACTATGGCTACACCTTC
CASSFTNYGYTF
>-|TRBJ2-3|TRBV19|-|14
TGTGCCAGTAGTATAGTACGGGATACAGATACGCAGTATTTT
CASSIVRDTDTQYF
>-|TRBJ1-2|TRBV5-6|TRBD1|13
TGTGCCAGCAGCCTGGACAGGAACTATGGCTACACCTTC
CASSLDRNYGYTF
>-|TRBJ2-7|TRBV7-9|TRBD2|18
TGTGCCAGCAGCCCATACCCCCGGGCTAGCGGGAGAGGTTACGAGCAGTACTTC
CASSPYPRASGRGYEQYF
>-|TRBJ2-7|TRBV12-3/TRBV12-4|TRBD2|14
TGTGCCAGCAGTAACCGGGACTACTCCTACGAGCAGTACTTC
CASSNRDYSYEQYF
>-|TRBJ2-1|TRBV6-6|-|16
TGTGCCAGCAGTTACTCGAGCCAGACAGACTACAATGAGCAGTTCTTC
CASSYSSQTDYNEQFF
>-|TRBJ1-1|TRBV6-5|-|14
TGTGCCAGCAGTTACTCGAAGTCAGGCCGTGAAGCTTTCTTT
CASSYSKSGREAFF
>few|TRBJ2-7|TRBV7-9|TRBD2|14
TGTGCCAGCGTCGACGGGAGGCTCACCTACGAGCAGTACTTC
CASVDGRLTYEQYF
>few|TRBJ2-2|TRBV7-2|-|13
TGTGCCAGCAGCCCTGAGAGTCCCGGGGAGCTGTTTTTT
CASSPESPGELFF
>few|TRBJ2-7|TRBV6-5|-|15
TGTGCCAGCAGGGAGGCAGGGTCCCACTCCTACGAGCAGTACTTC
CASREAGSHSYEQYF
>few|TRBJ2-7|TRBV11-2|-|13
TGTGCCAGCAGCCCCCTAGACAAGAACGAGCAGTACTTC
CASSPLDKNEQYF
>-|TRBJ2-7|TRBV20-1|-|13
TGCAGTGCCCAAAACCTAGCCCACTACGAGCAGTACTTC
CSAQNLAHYEQYF
>-|TRBJ1-3|TRBV5-1|-|15
TGCGCCAGCAGCTTCGACCGGAGCTCTGGAAACACCATATATTTT
CASSFDRSSGNTIYF
>few|TRBJ2-7|TRBV5-6|TRBD2|14
TGTGCCAGCACCAACTGGGGAGGGAGCAACGAGCAGTACTTC
CASTNWGGSNEQYF
>-|TRBJ2-3|TRBV19|-|18
TGTGCCAGTAGTGCGAGACCCGGGCAAACTAGGATCACAGATACGCAGTATTTT
CASSARPGQTRITDTQYF
>-|TRBJ2-7|TRBV20-1|TRBD1|15
TGCAGTGCTAGAGACGATGAACAGGGGTCCTACGAGCAGTACTTC
CSARDDEQGSYEQYF
>-|TRBJ2-6|TRBV7-6|-|15
TGTGCCAGCAGCCGGACAGCCTCTTGGGCCAACGTCCTGACTTTC
CASSRTASWANVLTF
>-|TRBJ1-2|TRBV28|-|11
TGTGCCAGCAGTTTAAACTATGGCTACACCTTC
CASSLNYGYTF
>-|TRBJ2-7|TRBV19|TRBD1|15
TGTGCCAGTAGTTCAAGACAGGGCAAGGGCTACGAGCAGTACTTC
CASSSRQGKGYEQYF
>few|TRBJ2-7|TRBV20-1|-|14
TGCAGTGCTAGGAAGGGCATACCCCCTTTCGAGCAGTACTTC
CSARKGIPPFEQYF
>few|TRBJ1-3|TRBV7-9|-|14
TGTGCCAGCAGCTCGACGGTCTCTGGAAACACCATATATTTT
CASSSTVSGNTIYF
>few|TRBJ1-1|TRBV27|TRBD1|17
TGTGCCAGCAGCTACCGGGACAGGGGCCCTTACAACACTGAAGCTTTCTTT
CASSYRDRGPYNTEAFF
>-|TRBJ2-1|TRBV6-5|-|16
TGTGCCAGCAGGAGCATTTTGTCAGGGGTATACAATGAGCAGTTCTTC
CASRSILSGVYNEQFF
>-|TRBJ2-2|TRBV4-2|-|15
TGTGCCAGCAGCCAAGATGACAGTTTTGCCGGGGAGCTGTTTTTT
CASSQDDSFAGELFF
>few|TRBJ1-2|TRBV12-3/TRBV12-4|TRBD1|12
TGTGCCGCCAGAGGGGGCAACTATGGCTACACCTTC
CAARGGNYGYTF
>-|TRBJ2-2|TRBV18|TRBD2|16
TGTGCCAGCTCACCTCTAACTAGCGGACTCACCGGGGAGCTGTTTTTT
CASSPLTSGLTGELFF
>-|TRBJ2-7|TRBV6-6|-|14
TGTGCCAGCGGGCAGGCGGACGGCCCCTACGAGCAGTACTTC
CASGQADGPYEQYF
>-|TRBJ2-1|TRBV20-1|TRBD2|15
TGCAGTGCCCCCGGACTAGCGGGAGGGATGGGTGAGCAGTTCTTC
CSAPGLAGGMGEQFF